This T cell receptor beta chain was sequenced during a study of T cell responses to AZD1222 COVID-19 vaccine. Combined were second doses at about 4 or about 12 weeks. Measured with immunoSEQ multiplex PCR; TCRdb has only the in-frame clones, and not every one. In the table there are 150,000 or so clones, 92% of which are singletons. Trimming removed 0 bases from V and 7 bases from J, with 12 bases in between. This CDR3 contains 14 residues. Germline CDR1 LGHNA, CDR2 YNFKEQ. This TCR was sampled from an adult who received the AZD1222 COVID-19 vaccine. This sample comprised peripheral blood, obtained 28 days after the second AZD1222 dose. The chain is built from TRBV4-2 and TRBJ1-1; the D gene is possibly TRBD1 (5 bases). CDR3 region: CASSQEGQGREAFF. The CDR3 bases are TGTGCCAGCAGCCAAGAAGGGCAGGGCCGTGAAGCTTTCTTT.